Below are 14 T cell receptor beta chains sequenced from a single sample in a study of blood T cell repertoires in COVID-19. Some clones are missing from TCRdb's copy, which holds only in-frame ones; the method was immunoSEQ multiplex PCR. This sample has approximately 310,000 clones, with approximately 88% found just once. Material for sequencing was PBMCs or T cells enriched from blood (not recorded which). These TCRs come from a man between 60 and 75 years old who had recovered from COVID-19.

This clone was counted between two and nine times. The V call is TRBV18, the J call TRBJ2-7; 7 bases match TRBD1. This CDR3 is 13 amino acids long. The V segment lost 2 bases and the J segment 7 bases; nucleotides outside the gene matches: 5. Germline CDR1 reads KGHSH; CDR2 reads LQKENI. The CDR3 loop is CASSPLPGGEQYF. For the CDR3, the DNA is TGTGCCAGCTCACCATTACCAGGGGGTGAGCAGTACTTC. The full variable domain, in which reference TRBV18 and TRBJ2-7 provide the parts outside the CDR3, is NAGVMQNPRHLVRRRGQEARLRCSPMKGHSHVYWYRQLPEEGLKFMVYLQKENIIDESGMPKERFSAEFPKEGPSILRIQQVVRGDSAAYFCASSPLPGGEQYFGPGTRLTVT.

The rearrangement uses TRBV6-5 and TRBJ2-4, with 11 bases that match TRBD2. Germline assignment: CDR1 MNHEY and CDR2 SVGAGI. Trimming at V came to 6 bases and at J to 6 bases, leaving 4 bases not matched to a gene. This CDR3 is built from 14 residues. CDR3 amino acids: CASRPTSGRNIQYF. DNA for the CDR3: TGTGCCAGCAGACCAACTAGCGGGAGAAACATTCAGTACTTC.

This chain joins TRBV5-1 and TRBJ2-5; 8 bases align to TRBD2. Germline CDR1 reads SGHRS; CDR2 reads YFSETQ. With V trimmed by 2 bases and J by 1 base, 4 bases remained unmatched. This CDR3 spans 15 amino acids. In DNA form, the CDR3 reads TGCGCCAGCAGCTTCAGTCTAGCGGGCCAAGAGACCCAGTACTTC. Its translation: CASSFSLAGQETQYF.

The chain joins TRBV6-6 to TRBJ1-1; D unclear. The CDR3 extends over 12 amino acids. V lost 5 bases and J 8 bases, leaving 12 bases between the germline ends. Germline CDR1 MNHNY, CDR2 SVGAGI (reference sequence). The CDR3 loop reads CASSRLSVEAFF. CDR3 coding DNA: TGTGCCAGCAGTCGGTTAAGCGTAGAAGCTTTCTTT.

This chain connects TRBV28 to TRBJ2-7; D not certain. Between the trimmed V and J ends, which lost 6 bases and 5 bases, there was a span of 17 bases. Germline V gene data show CDR1 as MDHEN and CDR2 as SYDVKM. The CDR3 is 14 amino acids. The chain's CDR3 is CASRPTVLYDEQYF. The CDR3 bases are TGTGCCAGCAGGCCCACGGTACTCTACGACGAGCAGTACTTC.

The chain employs TRBV10-3 and TRBJ2-2, with D possibly being TRBD1 (6 bases). The germline V gene encodes CDR1 ENHRY and CDR2 SYGVKD. The CDR3 spans 13 residues. Trimming took off 4 bases at V and 6 bases at J, with 9 bases between the two ends. The chain's CDR3 is CAISAQGAGELFF. The CDR3 nucleotides are TGTGCCATCAGTGCACAGGGAGCCGGGGAGCTGTTTTTT.

The table lists this clone with a few counts. The rearrangement uses TRBV30 and TRBJ1-2; 9 bases match TRBD1. Per the germline V gene, CDR1 is GTSNPN and CDR2 is SVGIG (reference sequence). V shed 3 bases and J 4 bases; nucleotides not matched to a gene: 6. The CDR3 extends over 14 amino acids. CDR3 region: CAWSRDRAFYGYTF. DNA of the CDR3: TGTGCCTGGAGCAGGGACAGGGCGTTCTATGGCTACACCTTC. The full variable domain, rest sourced from reference TRBV30 and TRBJ1-2, is SQTIHQWPATLVQPVGSPLSLECTVEGTSNPNLYWYRQAAGRGLQLLFYSVGIGQISSEVPQNLSASRPQDRQFILSSKKLLLSDSGFYLCAWSRDRAFYGYTFGSGTRLTVV.

This chain links TRBV5-1 with TRBJ1-6, with a tentative D call TRBD1 (6 bases). Per germline, CDR1 SGHRS and CDR2 YFSETQ. V lost 1 base to trimming and J lost 8 bases, with 13 bases between them. The CDR3 length is 15 residues. The CDR3 DNA follows: TGCGCCAGCAGCTTGTCTTCACAGGGCGATTCACCCCTCCACTTT. Amino acid sequence: CASSLSSQGDSPLHF.

This chain uses TRBV30 with TRBJ1-5, with D perhaps TRBD1 (5 bases). CDR1 is GTSNPN and CDR2 is SVGIG in the germline V gene (reference sequence). The CDR3 is 14 residues long. V was trimmed by 2 bases and J by 4 bases, leaving 12 bases between them. Written as DNA, the CDR3 is TGTGCCTGGAGTCGTACCCAGGGAAATCAGCCCCAGCATTTT. This gives the protein CAWSRTQGNQPQHF.

The chain carries TRBV5-4 and TRBJ2-3; D possibly corresponds to TRBD2 (7 bases). The CDR3 has 15 amino acids. Germline loops: CDR1 SGHNT, CDR2 YYREEE (reference sequence). Trimming cost V 5 bases and J 6 bases, with 19 bases left between them. The CDR3 loop is CASSDKGGRRDTQYF. The CDR3 DNA reads TGTGCCAGCAGTGATAAGGGGGGGCGTAGGGATACGCAGTATTTT.

A few counts support this clone. The chain combines TRBV6-5 with TRBJ1-6; 8 bases fit TRBD1. Unmatched junction bases numbered 10, after V lost 6 bases and J lost 9 bases. In germline, CDR1 is MNHEY, CDR2 SVGAGI. CDR3 size: 15 residues. The CDR3 nucleotides read TGTGCCAGCAGCCGAGGACAGGGTAATGCTTCACCCCTCCACTTT. Its protein is CASSRGQGNASPLHF.

J is TRBJ2-2 and V is TRBV15; 9 bases map to TRBD2. Germline V CDR1 and CDR2: LNHNV, YYDKDF (reference sequence). The CDR3 length is 15 residues. V was pared by 1 base and J by 8 bases, with 5 bases of the junction left unmatched. In nucleotides, the CDR3 is TGTGCCACCAGCAGAGTTCTAGCGGGATCAGGGGAGCTGTTTTTT. This gives the protein CATSRVLAGSGELFF.

V gene TRBV18 combines with J gene TRBJ1-2, with D possibly TRBD1 on 6 matching bases. V dropped 3 bases and J dropped 3 bases, with 11 bases sitting between them. The germline CDR1 and CDR2 sequences are KGHSH and LQKENI. The length of the CDR3 is 14 residues. The CDR3 DNA is TGTGCCAGCTCACCTCAGGGGTTCGACTATGGCTACACCTTC. The encoded protein is CASSPQGFDYGYTF.

The chain combines TRBV10-3 with TRBJ1-1; 7 positions match TRBD1. Per the germline V gene, CDR1 is ENHRY and CDR2 is SYGVKD. The CDR3 totals 13 residues. J gave up 1 base and V 6 bases, and 2 bases lay outside the gene matches. The DNA for the CDR3 is TGTGCCATCAGAGGGACAGAGAACACTGAAGCTTTCTTT. It translates to CAIRGTENTEAFF.